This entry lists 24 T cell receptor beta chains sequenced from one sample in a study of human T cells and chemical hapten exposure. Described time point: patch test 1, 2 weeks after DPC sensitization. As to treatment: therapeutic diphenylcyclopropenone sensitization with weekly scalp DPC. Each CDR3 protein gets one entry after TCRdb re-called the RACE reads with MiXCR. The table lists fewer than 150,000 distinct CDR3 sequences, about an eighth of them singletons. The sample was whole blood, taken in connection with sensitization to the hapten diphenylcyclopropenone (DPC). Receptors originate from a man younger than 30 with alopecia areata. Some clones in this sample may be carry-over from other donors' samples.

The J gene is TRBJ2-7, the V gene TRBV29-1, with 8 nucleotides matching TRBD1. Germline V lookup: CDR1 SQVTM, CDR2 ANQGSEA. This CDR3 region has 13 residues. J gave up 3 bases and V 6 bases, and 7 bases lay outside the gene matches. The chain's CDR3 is CSVRDRTSYEQYV. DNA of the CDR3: TGCAGCGTGAGGGACAGGACCAGCTACGAGCAGTACGTC.

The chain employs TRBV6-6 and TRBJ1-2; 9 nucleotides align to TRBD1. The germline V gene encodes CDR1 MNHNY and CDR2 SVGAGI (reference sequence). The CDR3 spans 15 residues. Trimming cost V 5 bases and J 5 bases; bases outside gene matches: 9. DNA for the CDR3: TGTGCCAGCAGTCAAACGGACAGGGGATTGTATGGCTACACCTTC. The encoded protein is CASSQTDRGLYGYTF.

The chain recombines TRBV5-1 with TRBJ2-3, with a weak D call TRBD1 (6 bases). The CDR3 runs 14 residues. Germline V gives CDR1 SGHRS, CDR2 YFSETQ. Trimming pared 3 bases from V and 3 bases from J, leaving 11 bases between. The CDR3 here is CASSSTDRTDTQYF. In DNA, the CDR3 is TGCGCCAGCAGCTCTACCGACAGGACAGATACGCAGTATTTT.

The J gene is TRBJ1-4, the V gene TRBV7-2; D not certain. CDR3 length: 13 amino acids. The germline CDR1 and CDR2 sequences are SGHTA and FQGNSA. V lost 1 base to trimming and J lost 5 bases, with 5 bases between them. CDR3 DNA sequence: TGTGCCAGCAGCTTAGTCGTAAATGAAAAACTGTTTTTT. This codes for CASSLVVNEKLFF.

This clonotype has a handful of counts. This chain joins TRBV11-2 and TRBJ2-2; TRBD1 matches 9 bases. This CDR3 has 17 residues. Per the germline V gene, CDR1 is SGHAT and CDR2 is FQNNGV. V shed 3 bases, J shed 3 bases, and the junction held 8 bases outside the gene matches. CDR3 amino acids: CASSFPIRQGDTGELFF. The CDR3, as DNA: TGTGCCAGCAGCTTTCCCATTAGACAGGGGGACACCGGGGAGCTGTTTTTT.

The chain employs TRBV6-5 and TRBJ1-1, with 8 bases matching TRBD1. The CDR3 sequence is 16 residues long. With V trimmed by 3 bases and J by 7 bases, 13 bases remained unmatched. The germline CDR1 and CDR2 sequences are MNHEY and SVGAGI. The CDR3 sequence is CASSYRTGQGSFEAFF. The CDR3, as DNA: TGTGCCAGCAGTTATAGGACAGGACAGGGATCGTTTGAAGCTTTCTTT.

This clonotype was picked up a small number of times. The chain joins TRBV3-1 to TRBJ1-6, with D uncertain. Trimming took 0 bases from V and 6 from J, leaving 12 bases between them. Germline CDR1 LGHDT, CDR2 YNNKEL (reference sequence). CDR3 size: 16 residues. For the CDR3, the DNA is TGTGCCAGCAGCCAAGATGAAGGAGGACTTAATTCACCCCTCCACTTT. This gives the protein CASSQDEGGLNSPLHF.

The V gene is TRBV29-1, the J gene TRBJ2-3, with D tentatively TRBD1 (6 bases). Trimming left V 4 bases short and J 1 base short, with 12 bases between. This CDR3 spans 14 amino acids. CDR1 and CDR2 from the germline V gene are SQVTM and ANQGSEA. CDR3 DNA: TGCAGCGTTGCCCAGACAGGACGCACAGATACGCAGTATTTT. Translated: CSVAQTGRTDTQYF.

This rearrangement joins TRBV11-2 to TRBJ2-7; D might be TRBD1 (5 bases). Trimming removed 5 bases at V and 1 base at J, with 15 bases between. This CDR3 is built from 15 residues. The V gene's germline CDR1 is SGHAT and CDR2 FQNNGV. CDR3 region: CASSPYVDSSYEQYV. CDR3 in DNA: TGTGCCAGCAGCCCGTACGTCGACAGTTCCTACGAGCAGTACGTC.

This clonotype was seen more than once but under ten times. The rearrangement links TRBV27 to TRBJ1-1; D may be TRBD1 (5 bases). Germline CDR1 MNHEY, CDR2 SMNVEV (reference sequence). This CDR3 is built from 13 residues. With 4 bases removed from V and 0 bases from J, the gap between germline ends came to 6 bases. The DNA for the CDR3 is TGTGCCAGCAGTTGGACAATGAACACTGAAGCTTTCTTT. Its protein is CASSWTMNTEAFF.

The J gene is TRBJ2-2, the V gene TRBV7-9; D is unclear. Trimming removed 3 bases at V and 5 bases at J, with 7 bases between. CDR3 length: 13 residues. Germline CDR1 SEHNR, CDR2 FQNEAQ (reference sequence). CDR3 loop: CASSLSLTGELFF. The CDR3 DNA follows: TGTGCCAGCAGCTTGAGCTTGACCGGGGAGCTGTTTTTT.

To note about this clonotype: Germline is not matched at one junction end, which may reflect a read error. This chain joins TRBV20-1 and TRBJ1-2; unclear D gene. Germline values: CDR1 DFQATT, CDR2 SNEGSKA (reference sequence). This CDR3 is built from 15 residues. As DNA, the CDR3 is TGCAGTGCTAGAGATCCAGACGGCAATAACTATGACTACACCTTC. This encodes CSARDPDGNNYDYTF.

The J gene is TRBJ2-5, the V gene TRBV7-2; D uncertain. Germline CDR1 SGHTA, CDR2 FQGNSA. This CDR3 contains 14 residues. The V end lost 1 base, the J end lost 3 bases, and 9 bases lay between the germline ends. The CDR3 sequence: CASSLVVEEETQYF. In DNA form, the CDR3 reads TGTGCCAGCAGCTTAGTCGTTGAGGAAGAGACCCAGTACTTC.

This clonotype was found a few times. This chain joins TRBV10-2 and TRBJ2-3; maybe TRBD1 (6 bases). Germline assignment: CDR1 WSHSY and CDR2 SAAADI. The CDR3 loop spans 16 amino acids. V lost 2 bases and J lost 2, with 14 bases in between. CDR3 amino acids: CASSERSRGHTDTQYF. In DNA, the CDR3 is TGCGCCAGCAGTGAGAGGAGCAGGGGCCACACAGATACGCAGTATTTT.

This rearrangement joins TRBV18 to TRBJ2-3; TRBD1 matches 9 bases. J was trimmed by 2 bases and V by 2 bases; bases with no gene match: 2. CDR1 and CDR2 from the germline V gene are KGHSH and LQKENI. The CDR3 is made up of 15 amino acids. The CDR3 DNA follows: TGTGCCAGCTCACCATGGGACAGGGTCACAGATACGCAGTATTTT. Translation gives CASSPWDRVTDTQYF.

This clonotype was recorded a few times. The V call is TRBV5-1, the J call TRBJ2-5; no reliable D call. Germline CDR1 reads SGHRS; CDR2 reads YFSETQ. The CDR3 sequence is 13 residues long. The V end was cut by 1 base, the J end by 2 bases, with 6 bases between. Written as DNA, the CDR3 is TGCGCCAGCAGCTTGTTAGGGCAAGAGACCCAGTACTTC. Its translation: CASSLLGQETQYF.

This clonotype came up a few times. The CDR3 sequence is CASSQETPPVSQPQHF. The CDR3 DNA sequence: TGCGCCAGCAGCCAAGAGACCCCTCCGGTGTCGCAGCCCCAGCATTTT. The chain combines TRBV4-3 with TRBJ1-5; D ambiguous. The CDR3 loop spans 16 amino acids. Trimming stripped 0 bases from V and 7 bases from J, with 16 bases between. Germline V lookup: CDR1 LGHNA, CDR2 YSLEER.

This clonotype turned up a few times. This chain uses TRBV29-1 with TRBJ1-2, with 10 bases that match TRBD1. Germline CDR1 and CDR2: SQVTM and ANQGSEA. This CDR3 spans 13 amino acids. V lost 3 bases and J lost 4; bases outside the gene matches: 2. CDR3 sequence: CSVDRQGAYGYTF. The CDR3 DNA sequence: TGCAGCGTTGACCGACAGGGGGCCTATGGCTACACCTTC.

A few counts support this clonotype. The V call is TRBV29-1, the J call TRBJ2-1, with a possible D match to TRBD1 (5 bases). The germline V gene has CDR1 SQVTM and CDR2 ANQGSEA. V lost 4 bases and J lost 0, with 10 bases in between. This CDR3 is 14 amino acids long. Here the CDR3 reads CSVGSQGSYNEQFF. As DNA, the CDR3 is TGCAGCGTTGGTTCTCAGGGCTCCTACAATGAGCAGTTCTTC.

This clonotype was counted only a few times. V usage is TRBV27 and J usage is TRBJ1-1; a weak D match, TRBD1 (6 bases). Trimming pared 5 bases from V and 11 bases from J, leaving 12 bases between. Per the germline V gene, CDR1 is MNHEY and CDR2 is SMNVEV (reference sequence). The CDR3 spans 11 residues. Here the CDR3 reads CASSQGRRAFF. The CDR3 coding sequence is TGTGCCAGCAGTCAGGGGCGTAGGGCTTTCTTT.

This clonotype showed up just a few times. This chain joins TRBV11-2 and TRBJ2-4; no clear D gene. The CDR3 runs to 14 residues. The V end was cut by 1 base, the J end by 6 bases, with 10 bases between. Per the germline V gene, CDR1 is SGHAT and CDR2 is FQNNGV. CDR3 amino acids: CASSLGGRANIQYF. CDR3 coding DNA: TGTGCCAGCAGCTTAGGGGGTCGTGCAAACATTCAGTACTTC.

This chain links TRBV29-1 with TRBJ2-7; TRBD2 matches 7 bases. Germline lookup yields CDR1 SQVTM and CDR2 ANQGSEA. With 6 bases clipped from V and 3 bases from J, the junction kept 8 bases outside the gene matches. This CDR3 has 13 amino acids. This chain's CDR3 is CSVREAGYYEQYF. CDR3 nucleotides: TGCAGCGTCCGGGAGGCAGGATACTACGAGCAGTACTTC.

CDR3 nucleotide sequence: TGCGCCAGCAGCCATCGGACTAGCGGGGAAGATACGCAGTATTTT. Encoded protein: CASSHRTSGEDTQYF. V and J are TRBV4-1 and TRBJ2-3; 12 bases align to TRBD2. The CDR3 sequence is 15 residues long. CDR1 and CDR2 (germline): MGHRA, YSYEKL. V trimming: 3 bases; J trimming: 5 bases; junction bases outside the gene matches: 3.

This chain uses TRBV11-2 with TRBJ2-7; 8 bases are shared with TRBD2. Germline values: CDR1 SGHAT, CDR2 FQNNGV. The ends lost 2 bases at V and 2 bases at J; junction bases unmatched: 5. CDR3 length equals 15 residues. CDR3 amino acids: CASSLSSGQTYEQYV. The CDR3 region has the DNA TGTGCCAGCAGCTTATCTAGCGGGCAAACCTACGAGCAGTACGTC.